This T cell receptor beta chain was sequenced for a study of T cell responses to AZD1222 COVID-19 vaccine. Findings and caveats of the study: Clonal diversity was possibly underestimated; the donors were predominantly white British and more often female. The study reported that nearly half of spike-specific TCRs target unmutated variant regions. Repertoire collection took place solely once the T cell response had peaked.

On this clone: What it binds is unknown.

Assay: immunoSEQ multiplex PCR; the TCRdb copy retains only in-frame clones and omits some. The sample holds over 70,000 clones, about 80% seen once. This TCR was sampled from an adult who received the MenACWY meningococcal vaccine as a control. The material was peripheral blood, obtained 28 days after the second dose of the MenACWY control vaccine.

CDR3 sequence reads: CASSIDGERNQPQHF. CDR3 DNA: TGTGCCAGTAGTATAGATGGAGAAAGAAATCAGCCCCAGCATTTT. The chain joins TRBV19 to TRBJ1-5; no reliable D call. This CDR3 spans 15 amino acids. Germline-derived CDR1 and CDR2 are LNHDA and SQIVND (reference sequence). Trimming stripped 0 bases from V and 4 bases from J, with 10 bases between.